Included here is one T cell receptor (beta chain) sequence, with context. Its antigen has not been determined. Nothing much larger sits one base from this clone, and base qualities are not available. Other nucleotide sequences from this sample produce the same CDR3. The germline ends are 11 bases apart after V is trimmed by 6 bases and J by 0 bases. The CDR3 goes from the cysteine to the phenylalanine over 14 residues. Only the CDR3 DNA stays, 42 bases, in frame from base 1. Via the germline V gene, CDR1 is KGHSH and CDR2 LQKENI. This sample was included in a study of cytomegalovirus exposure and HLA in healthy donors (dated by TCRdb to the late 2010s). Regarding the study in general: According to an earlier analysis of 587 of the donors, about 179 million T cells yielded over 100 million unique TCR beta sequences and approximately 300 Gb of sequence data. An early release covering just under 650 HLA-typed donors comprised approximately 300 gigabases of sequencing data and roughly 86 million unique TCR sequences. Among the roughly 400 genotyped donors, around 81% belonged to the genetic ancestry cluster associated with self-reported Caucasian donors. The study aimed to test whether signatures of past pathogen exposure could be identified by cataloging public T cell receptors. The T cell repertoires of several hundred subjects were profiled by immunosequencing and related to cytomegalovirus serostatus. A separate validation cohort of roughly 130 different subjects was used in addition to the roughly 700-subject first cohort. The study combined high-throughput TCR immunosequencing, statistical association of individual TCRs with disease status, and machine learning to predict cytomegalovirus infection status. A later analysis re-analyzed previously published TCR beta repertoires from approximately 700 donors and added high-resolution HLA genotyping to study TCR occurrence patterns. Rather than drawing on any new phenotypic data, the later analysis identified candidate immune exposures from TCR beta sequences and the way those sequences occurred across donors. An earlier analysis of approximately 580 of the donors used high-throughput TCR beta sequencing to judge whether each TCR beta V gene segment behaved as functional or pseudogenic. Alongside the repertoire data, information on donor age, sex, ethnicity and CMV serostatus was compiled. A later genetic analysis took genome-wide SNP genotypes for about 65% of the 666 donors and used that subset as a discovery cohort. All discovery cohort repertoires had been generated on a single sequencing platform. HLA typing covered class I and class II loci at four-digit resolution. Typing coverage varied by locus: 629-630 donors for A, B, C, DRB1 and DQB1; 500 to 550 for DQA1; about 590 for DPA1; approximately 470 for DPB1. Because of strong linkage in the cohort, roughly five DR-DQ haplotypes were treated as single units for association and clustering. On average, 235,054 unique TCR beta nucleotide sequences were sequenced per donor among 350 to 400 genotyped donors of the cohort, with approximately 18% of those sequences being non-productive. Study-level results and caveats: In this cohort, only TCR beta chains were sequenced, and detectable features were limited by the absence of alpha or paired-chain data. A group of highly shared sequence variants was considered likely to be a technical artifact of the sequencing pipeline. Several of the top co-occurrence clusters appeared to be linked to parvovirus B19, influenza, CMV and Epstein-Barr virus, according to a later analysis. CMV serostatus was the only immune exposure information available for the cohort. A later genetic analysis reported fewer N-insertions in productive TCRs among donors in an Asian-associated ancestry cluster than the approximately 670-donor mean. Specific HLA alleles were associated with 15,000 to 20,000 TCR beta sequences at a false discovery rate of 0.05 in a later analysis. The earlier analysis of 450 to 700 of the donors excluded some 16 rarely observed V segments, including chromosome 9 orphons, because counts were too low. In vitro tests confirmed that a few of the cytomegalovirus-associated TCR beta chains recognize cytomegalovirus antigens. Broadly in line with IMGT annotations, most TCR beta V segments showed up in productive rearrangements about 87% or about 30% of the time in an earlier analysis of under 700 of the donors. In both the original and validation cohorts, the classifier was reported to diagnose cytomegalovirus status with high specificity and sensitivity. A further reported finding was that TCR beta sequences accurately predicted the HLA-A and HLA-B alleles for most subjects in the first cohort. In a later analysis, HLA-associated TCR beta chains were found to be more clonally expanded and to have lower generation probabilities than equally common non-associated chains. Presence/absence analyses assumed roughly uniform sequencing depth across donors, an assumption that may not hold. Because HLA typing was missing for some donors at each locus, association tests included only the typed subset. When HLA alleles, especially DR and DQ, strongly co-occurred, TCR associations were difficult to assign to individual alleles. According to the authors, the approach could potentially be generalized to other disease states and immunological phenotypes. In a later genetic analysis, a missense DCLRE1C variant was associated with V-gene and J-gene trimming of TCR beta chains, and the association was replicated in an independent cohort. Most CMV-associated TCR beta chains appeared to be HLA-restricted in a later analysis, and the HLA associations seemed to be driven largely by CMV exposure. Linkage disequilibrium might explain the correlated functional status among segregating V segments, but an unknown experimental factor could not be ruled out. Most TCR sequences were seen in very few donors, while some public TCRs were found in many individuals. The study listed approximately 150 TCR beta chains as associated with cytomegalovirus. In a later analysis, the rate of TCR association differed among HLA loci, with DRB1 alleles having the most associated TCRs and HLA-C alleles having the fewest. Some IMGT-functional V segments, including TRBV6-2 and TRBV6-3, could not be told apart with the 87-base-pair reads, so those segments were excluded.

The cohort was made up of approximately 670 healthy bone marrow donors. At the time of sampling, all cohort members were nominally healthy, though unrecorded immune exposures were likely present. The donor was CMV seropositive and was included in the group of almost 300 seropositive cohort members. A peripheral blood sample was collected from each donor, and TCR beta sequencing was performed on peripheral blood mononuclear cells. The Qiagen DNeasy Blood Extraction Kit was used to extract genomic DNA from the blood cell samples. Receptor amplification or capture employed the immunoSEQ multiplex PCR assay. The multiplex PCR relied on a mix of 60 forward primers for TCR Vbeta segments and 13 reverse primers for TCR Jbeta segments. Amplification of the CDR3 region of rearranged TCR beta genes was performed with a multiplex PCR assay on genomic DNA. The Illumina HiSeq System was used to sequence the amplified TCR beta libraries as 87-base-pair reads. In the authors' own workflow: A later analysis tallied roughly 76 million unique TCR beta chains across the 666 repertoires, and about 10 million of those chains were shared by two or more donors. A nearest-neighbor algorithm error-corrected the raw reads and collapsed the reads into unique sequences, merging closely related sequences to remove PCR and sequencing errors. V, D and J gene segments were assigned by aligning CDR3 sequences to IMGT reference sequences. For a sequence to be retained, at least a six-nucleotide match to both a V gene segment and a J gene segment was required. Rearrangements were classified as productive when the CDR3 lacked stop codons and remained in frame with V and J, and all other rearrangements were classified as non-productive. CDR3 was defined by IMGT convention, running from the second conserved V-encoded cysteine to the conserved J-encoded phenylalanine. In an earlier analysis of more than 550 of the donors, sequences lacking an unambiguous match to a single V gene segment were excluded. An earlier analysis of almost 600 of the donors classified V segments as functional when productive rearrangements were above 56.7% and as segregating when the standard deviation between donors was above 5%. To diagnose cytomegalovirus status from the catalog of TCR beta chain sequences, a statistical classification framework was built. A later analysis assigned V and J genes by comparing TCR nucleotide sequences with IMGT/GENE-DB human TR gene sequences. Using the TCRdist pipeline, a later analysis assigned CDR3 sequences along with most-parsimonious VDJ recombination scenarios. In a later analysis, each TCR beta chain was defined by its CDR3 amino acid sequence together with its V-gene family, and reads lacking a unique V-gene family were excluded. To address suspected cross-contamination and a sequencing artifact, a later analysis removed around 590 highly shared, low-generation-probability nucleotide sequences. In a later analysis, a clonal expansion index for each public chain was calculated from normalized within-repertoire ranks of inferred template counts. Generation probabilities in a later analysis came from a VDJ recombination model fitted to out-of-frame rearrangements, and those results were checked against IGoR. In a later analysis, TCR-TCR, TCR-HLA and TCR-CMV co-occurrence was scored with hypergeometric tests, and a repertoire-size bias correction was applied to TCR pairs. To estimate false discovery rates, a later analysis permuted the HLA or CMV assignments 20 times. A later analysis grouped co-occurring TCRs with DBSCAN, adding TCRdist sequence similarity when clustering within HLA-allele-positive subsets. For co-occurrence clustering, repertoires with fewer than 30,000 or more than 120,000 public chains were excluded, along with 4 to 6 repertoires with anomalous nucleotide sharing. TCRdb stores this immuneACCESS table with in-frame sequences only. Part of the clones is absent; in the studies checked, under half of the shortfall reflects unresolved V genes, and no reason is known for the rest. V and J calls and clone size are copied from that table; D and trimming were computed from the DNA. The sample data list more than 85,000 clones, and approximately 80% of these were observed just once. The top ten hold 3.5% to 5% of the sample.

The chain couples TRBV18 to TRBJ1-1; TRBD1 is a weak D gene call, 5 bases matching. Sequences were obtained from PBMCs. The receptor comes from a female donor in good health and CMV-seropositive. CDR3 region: CASSPDSLNTEAFF. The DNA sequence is TGTGCCAGCTCGCCAGACAGCCTGAACACTGAAGCTTTCTTT.